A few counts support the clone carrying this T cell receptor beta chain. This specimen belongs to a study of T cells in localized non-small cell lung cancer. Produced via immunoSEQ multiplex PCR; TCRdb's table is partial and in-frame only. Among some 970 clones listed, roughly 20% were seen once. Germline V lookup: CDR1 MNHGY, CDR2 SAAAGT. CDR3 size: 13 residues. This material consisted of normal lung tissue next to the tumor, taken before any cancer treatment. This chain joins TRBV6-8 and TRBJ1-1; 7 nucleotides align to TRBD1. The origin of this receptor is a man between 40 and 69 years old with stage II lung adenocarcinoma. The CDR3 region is CHHGMGQYTEAFF. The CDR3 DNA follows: TGTCACCATGGGATGGGACAGTACACTGAAGCTTTCTTT.